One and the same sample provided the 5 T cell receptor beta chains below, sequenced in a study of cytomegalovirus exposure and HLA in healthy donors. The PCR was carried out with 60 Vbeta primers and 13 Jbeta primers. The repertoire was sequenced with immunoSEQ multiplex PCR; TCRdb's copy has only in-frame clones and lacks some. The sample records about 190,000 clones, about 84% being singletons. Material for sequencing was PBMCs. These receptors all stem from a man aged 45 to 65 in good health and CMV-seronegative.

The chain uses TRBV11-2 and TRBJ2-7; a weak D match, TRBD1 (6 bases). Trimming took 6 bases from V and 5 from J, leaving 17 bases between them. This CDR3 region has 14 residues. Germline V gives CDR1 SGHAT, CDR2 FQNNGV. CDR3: CASRVQGRLDEQYF. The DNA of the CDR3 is TGTGCCAGCAGGGTACAGGGCCGGTTGGACGAGCAGTACTTC.

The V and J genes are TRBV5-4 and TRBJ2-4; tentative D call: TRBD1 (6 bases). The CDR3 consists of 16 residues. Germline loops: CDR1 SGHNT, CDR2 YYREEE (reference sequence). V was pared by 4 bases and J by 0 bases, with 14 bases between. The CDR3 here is CASSRGQSLAKNIQYF. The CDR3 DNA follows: TGTGCCAGCAGCCGAGGACAGTCTTTAGCCAAAAACATTCAGTACTTC.

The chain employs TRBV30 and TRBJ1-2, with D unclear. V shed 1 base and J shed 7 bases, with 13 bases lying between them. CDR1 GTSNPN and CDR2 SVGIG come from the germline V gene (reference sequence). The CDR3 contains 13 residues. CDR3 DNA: TGTGCCTGGAGTGACGACGGGGTCTCTGGCTACACCTTC. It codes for CAWSDDGVSGYTF.

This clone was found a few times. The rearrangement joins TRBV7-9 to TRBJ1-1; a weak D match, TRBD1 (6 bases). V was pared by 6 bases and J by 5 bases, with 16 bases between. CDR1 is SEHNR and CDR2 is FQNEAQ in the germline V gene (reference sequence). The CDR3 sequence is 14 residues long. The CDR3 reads CASRPGHPGTEAFF. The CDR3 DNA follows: TGTGCCAGCAGACCGGGACATCCGGGGACTGAAGCTTTCTTT. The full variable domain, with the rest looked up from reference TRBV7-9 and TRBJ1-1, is DTGVSQNPRHKITKRGQNVTFRCDPISEHNRLYWYRQTLGQGPEFLTYFQNEAQLEKSRLLSDRFSAERPKGSFSTLEIQRTEQGDSAMYLCASRPGHPGTEAFFGQGTRLTVV.

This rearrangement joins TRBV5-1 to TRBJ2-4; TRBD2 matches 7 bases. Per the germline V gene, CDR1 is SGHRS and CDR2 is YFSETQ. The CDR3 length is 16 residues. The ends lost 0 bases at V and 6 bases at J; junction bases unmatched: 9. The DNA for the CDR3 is TGCGCCAGCAGCTTGGCCGGGGAGGGAGGCGGAAACATTCAGTACTTC. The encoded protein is CASSLAGEGGGNIQYF.